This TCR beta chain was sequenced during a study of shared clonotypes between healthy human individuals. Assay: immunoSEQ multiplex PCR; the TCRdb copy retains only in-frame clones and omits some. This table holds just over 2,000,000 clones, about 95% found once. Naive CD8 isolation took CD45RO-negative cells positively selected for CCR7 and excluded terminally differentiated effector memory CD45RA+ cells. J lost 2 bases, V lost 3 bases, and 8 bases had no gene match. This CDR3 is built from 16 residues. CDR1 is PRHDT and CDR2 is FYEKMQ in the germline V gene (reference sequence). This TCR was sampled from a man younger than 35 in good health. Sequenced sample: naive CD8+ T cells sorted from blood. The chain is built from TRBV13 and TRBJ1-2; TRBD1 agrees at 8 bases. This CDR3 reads CASSFGARGRNYGYTF. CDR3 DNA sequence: TGTGCCAGCAGCTTCGGAGCCAGGGGGCGGAACTATGGCTACACCTTC.